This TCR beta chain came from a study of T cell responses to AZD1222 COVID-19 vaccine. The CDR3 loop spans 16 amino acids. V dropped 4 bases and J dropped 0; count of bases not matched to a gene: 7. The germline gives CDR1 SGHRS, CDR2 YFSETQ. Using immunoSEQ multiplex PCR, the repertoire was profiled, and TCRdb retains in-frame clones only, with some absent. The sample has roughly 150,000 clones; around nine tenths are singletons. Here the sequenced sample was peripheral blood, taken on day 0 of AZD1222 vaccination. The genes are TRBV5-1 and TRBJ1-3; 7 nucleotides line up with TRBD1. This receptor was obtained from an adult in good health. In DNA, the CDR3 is TGCGCCAGCAGCGGGGACAGTCAGGTCTCTGGAAACACCATATATTTT. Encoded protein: CASSGDSQVSGNTIYF.